This T cell receptor (beta chain) was documented in a study of shared clonotypes between healthy human individuals. The germline V and J ends were trimmed by 7 bases and 0 bases, with 13 bases remaining between them. The CDR3 covers 14 residues. Germline lookup yields CDR1 SEHNR and CDR2 FQNEAQ (reference sequence). Researchers drew on about 94 million PBMCs for genomic DNA from unsorted samples. Measured with immunoSEQ multiplex PCR; TCRdb has only the in-frame clones, and not every one. The data hold about 480,000 clones, with approximately 79% observed a single time. V is TRBV7-9 and J is TRBJ2-7, with D perhaps TRBD1 (6 bases). The sequence was collected from a woman in her thirties or forties in good health. Some clones in this sample may be carry-over from other donors' samples. Sequenced material: PBMCs. The CDR3 loop reads CASKSGGGSYEQYF. CDR3 sequence (DNA): TGTGCCAGCAAGAGTGGGGGCGGCTCCTACGAGCAGTACTTC.